The 26 T cell receptor beta chains reported below all come from one sample, sequenced in a study of blood T cells in healthy people across ages. Next came a second PCR, run for about 6 to 12 cycles, which used a sample-barcoded 5' primer along with a J-beta primer mix. TCRdb fed the 5' RACE reads into MiXCR, producing one record per CDR3 protein. The data contain hundreds of thousands of distinct CDR3 sequences, 32% of them singletons. Sequencing was performed on blood. The receptors stem from a woman at least 80 years old in good health.

This chain links TRBV18 with TRBJ1-1; 7 nucleotides agree with TRBD1. The CDR3 sequence is 15 residues long. Unmatched junction bases numbered 13, after V lost 5 bases and J lost 7 bases. Germline lookup yields CDR1 KGHSH and CDR2 LQKENI. The CDR3, as DNA: TGTGCCAGCTCATCCCGACAGGGACCCTCCGGTGAAGCTTTCTTT. Its protein is CASSSRQGPSGEAFF.

As concerns this clonotype: This may come from a read error, since a much larger clone is one base off. This chain connects TRBV5-1 to TRBJ2-1; D ambiguous. Germline CDR1 and CDR2: SGHRS and YFSETQ. There are 14 residues in the CDR3. Trimming took 0 bases from V and 6 from J, leaving 10 bases between them. CDR3 sequence: CASSLELTANEQFF. The CDR3 DNA is TGCGCCAGCAGCTTGGAGCTAACGGCCAATGAGCAGTTCTTC.

The chain uses TRBV20-1 and TRBJ2-7; D tentatively reads TRBD1 or TRBD2 (6 bases each). Germline loops: CDR1 DFQATT, CDR2 SNEGSKA (reference sequence). CDR3 length: 15 residues. The germline V and J ends were trimmed by 5 bases and 3 bases, with 20 bases remaining between them. CDR3 amino acids: CSAGGGRTCLYEQYF. CDR3 DNA: TGCAGTGCTGGAGGGGGGAGGACTTGTCTCTACGAGCAGTACTTC.

This clonotype has ten or more counts. The rearrangement uses TRBV10-3 and TRBJ2-7; D uncertain. V gave up 6 bases and J gave up 3 bases, with 9 bases separating them. Germline V gene data show CDR1 as ENHRY and CDR2 as SYGVKD. The CDR3 spans 12 residues. CDR3 DNA: TGTGCCATCAGGCTGGCAGGCTACGAGCAGTACTTC. Protein sequence: CAIRLAGYEQYF.

This clonotype was seen a handful of times. CDR3 sequence (DNA): TGTGCCAGCAAGGGGATGAACACTGAAGCTTTCTTT. It specifies CASKGMNTEAFF. This chain links TRBV6-5 with TRBJ1-1, with D tentatively TRBD1 (5 bases). V lost 7 bases and J 0 bases, leaving 6 bases between the germline ends. Germline CDR1 reads MNHEY; CDR2 reads SVGAGI. The CDR3 loop spans 12 amino acids.

The chain employs TRBV6-6 and TRBJ1-6; no clear D gene. In germline, CDR1 is MNHNY, CDR2 SVGAGI (reference sequence). The CDR3 totals 14 residues. V lost 0 bases and J lost 7, with 7 bases in between. The CDR3 region has the DNA TGTGCCAGCAGTTACTCAAAAGGGAATTCACCCCTCCACTTT. Translated, it gives CASSYSKGNSPLHF.

This clonotype was seen a few times. The chain employs TRBV29-1 and TRBJ1-1; no reliable D call. Germline V lookup: CDR1 SQVTM, CDR2 ANQGSEA. The CDR3 runs 13 residues. Trimming left V 7 bases short and J 5 bases short, with 17 bases between. CDR3 coding DNA: TGCAGCGCCAGTCCAGGAGCGGGGACTGAAGCTTTCTTT. This sequence encodes CSASPGAGTEAFF.

The sample holds many counts of this clonotype. This chain uses TRBV3-1 with TRBJ2-7, with 11 positions matching TRBD2. Unmatched junction bases numbered 6, after V lost 3 bases and J lost 8 bases. CDR3 length: 14 amino acids. The germline V gene has CDR1 LGHDT and CDR2 YNNKEL (reference sequence). This CDR3 is CASSQASGGLKQYF. The CDR3 nucleotides read TGTGCCAGCAGCCAGGCTAGCGGGGGGCTTAAGCAGTACTTC.

The rearrangement links TRBV3-1 to TRBJ2-1; 8 bases map to TRBD2. This CDR3 region has 16 residues. The V gene end was trimmed by 6 bases and the J gene end by 6 bases; junction bases not matched to a gene: 13. Germline V gives CDR1 LGHDT, CDR2 YNNKEL (reference sequence). CDR3 residues: CASSPPGLGPLNEQFF. In nucleotides, the CDR3 is TGTGCCAGCAGTCCCCCGGGACTAGGACCCCTCAATGAGCAGTTCTTC.

This chain links TRBV29-1 with TRBJ2-7, with 8 bases lining up with TRBD2. TRBJ2-5 explains the end of the DNA better; the J call may be wrong. The CDR3 is 14 amino acids. Germline V CDR1 and CDR2: SQVTM, ANQGSEA. CDR3 region: CSVTGGGSGETQYF. The CDR3 DNA sequence: TGCAGCGTTACAGGCGGGGGGTCGGGGGAGACCCAGTACTTC.

This clonotype appeared many times. The rearrangement uses TRBV4-3 and TRBJ2-1, with 7 bases fitting TRBD1. V lost 1 base to trimming and J lost 6 bases; unmatched junction nucleotides: 3. The CDR3 contains 14 residues. The germline V gene encodes CDR1 LGHNA and CDR2 YSLEER. In DNA, the CDR3 is TGCGCCAGCAGCCAAGGGGACAGCTTCAATGAGCAGTTCTTC. Its translation: CASSQGDSFNEQFF.

This chain joins TRBV20-1 and TRBJ2-7; the match to TRBD2 covers 7 bases. Germline V gene sequence: CDR1 DFQATT, CDR2 SNEGSKA (reference sequence). V shed 3 bases and J 0 bases; nucleotides not matched to a gene: 5. CDR3 length: 14 amino acids. The CDR3 DNA reads TGCAGTGCTAGCTTGCCGGGAGGCTCCTACGAGCAGTACTTC. The encoded protein is CSASLPGGSYEQYF.

Note on this clonotype: Given a much more abundant clone one base away, this may be a read error. J is TRBJ2-7 and V is TRBV20-1; 10 bases align to TRBD2. The germline gives CDR1 DFQATT, CDR2 SNEGSKA (reference sequence). The CDR3 contains 14 residues. With V trimmed by 2 bases and J by 7 bases, 8 bases remained unmatched. The CDR3 DNA sequence: TGCAGTGCTAGACGCCTAGCGGGGGACAATGAGCAGTACTTC. As protein: CSARRLAGDNEQYF.

A word on this clonotype: This may be a read error, as it is one base from a much larger clone. The V and J genes are TRBV7-3 and TRBJ1-2; D is unresolved. This CDR3 has 15 amino acids. CDR1 is SGHTA and CDR2 is FQGTGA in the germline V gene. Written as DNA, the CDR3 is TGTGCCGGCAGCTTAAATGCCCGTGGCATGAGGGGCTACACCTTC. Protein product: CAGSLNARGMRGYTF.

A few counts support this clonotype. A much larger clone differs from this one at a single base, so this may be a read error. The genes are TRBV6-5 and TRBJ2-6; a weak D match, TRBD1 (5 bases). V was trimmed by 4 bases and J by 0 bases, leaving 7 bases between them. The germline V gene has CDR1 MNHEY and CDR2 SVGAGI. This CDR3 contains 15 residues. CDR3 sequence reads: CASSCRVSGANVLTF. For the CDR3, the DNA is TGTGCCAGCAGTTGCAGGGTCTCTGGGGCCAACGTCCTGACTTTC.

At least ten counts were recorded for this clonotype. The chain uses TRBV7-7 and TRBJ2-5, with D uncertain. Trimming removed 3 bases at V and 5 bases at J, with 7 bases between. CDR3 length: 12 residues. CDR1 is SSHAT, CDR2 FNYEAQ, per germline (reference sequence). The CDR3 loop is CASSFKGETQYF. DNA for the CDR3: TGTGCCAGCAGCTTCAAGGGTGAGACCCAGTACTTC.

V and J are TRBV27 and TRBJ2-1; 11 nucleotides agree with TRBD2. The V and J ends lost 6 bases and 7 bases, in that order; junction bases with no gene match: 8. Germline loops: CDR1 MNHEY, CDR2 SMNVEV (reference sequence). There are 15 residues in the CDR3. The CDR3 DNA sequence: TGTGCCAGCAGCCCCTGGACTAGCGGGTTTAATGAGCAGTTCTTC. Amino acid sequence: CASSPWTSGFNEQFF.

On this clonotype itself: One base away lies a much larger clone, so this may be a sequencing read error. V usage is TRBV9 and J usage is TRBJ1-2; 9 bases are a match to TRBD1. Germline CDR1 is SGDLS and CDR2 is YYNGEE. With 4 bases clipped from V and 2 bases from J, the junction kept 6 bases outside the gene matches. The CDR3 contains 15 residues. The CDR3 here is CASSPVTGGNYGYTF. The CDR3 nucleotides read TGTGCCAGCAGCCCTGTGACAGGGGGGAACTATGGCTACACCTTC.

This clonotype appeared a few times. This may come from a read error, since a much larger clone is one base off. CDR3 nucleotides: TGTGCCAGCAGCTTTGACAGGGGGGAGGGCTACACCTTC. This encodes CASSFDRGEGYTF. The chain recombines TRBV12-3 or TRBV12-4 with TRBJ1-2, with 9 bases that match TRBD1. The CDR3 has 13 residues. Germline trimming cut 6 bases from V and 8 bases from J; bases unmatched to any gene: 7.

Ten or more counts support this clonotype. The chain couples TRBV15 to TRBJ2-3; 8 nucleotides align to TRBD1. The CDR3 runs 14 residues. The J segment lost 4 bases and the V segment lost 6 bases, leaving 6 bases of the junction unmatched. CDR1 and CDR2 from the germline V gene are LNHNV and YYDKDF (reference sequence). CDR3 amino acids: CATRDRDLSDTQYF. The CDR3 DNA reads as TGTGCCACCAGGGACAGGGACCTGTCAGATACGCAGTATTTT.

The rearrangement uses TRBV7-2 and TRBJ1-2; maybe TRBD1 (6 bases). The CDR3 runs 14 residues. CDR1 is SGHTA, CDR2 FQGNSA, per germline. Deletions cut 4 bases from V and 4 bases from J, with 13 bases between. CDR3 sequence (DNA): TGTGCCAGCAGCTCCGAACTAGGGGGCTATGGCTACACCTTC. Its protein product is CASSSELGGYGYTF.

As for this clonotype: A much larger clone differs by one base, so this may be a read error. The gene calls are TRBV12-3 or TRBV12-4 and TRBJ2-3; 8 bases map to TRBD2. The J segment lost 1 base and the V segment lost 7 bases, leaving 7 bases of the junction unmatched. The CDR3 spans 15 residues. The CDR3 sequence: CASTNGGAGTDTQYF. CDR3 nucleotide sequence: TGTGCCAGCACCAACGGGGGGGCGGGCACAGATACGCAGTATTTT.

This clonotype was detected many times. The chain has TRBV20-1 and TRBJ1-5; 8 nucleotides match TRBD1. The CDR3 sequence is 15 residues long. Germline V gives CDR1 DFQATT, CDR2 SNEGSKA (reference sequence). Trimming removed 3 bases from V and 4 bases from J; junction bases left unmatched: 8. The CDR3 nucleotides read TGCAGTGCTAGCAAGACCGGGACAGGAAATCAGCCCCAGCATTTT. Translated, it gives CSASKTGTGNQPQHF.

This clonotype has ten or more counts. The chain joins TRBV2 to TRBJ2-7; the match to TRBD2 covers 12 bases. Germline CDR1 and CDR2: SNHLY and FYNNEI. V trimming: 5 bases; J trimming: 6 bases; junction bases outside the gene matches: 11. The CDR3 is 16 amino acids. CDR3 in DNA: TGTGCCAGCAGTCCTTCTAGCGGGGGGGCAGTTGGCGAGCAGTACTTC. Its protein is CASSPSSGGAVGEQYF. Together with reference TRBV2 and TRBJ2-7, the CDR3 gives the full variable domain: EPEVTQTPSHQVTQMGQEVILRCVPISNHLYFYWYRQILGQKVEFLVSFYNNEISEKSEIFDDQFSVERPDGSNFTLKIRSTKLEDSAMYFCASSPSSGGAVGEQYFGPGTRLTVT.

With regard to this clonotype: Possible read error: a much larger clone is one base away. The chain links TRBV5-1 to TRBJ2-3; 11 nucleotides line up with TRBD1. CDR3 size: 15 residues. CDR1 and CDR2 (germline): SGHRS, YFSETQ. The CDR3 DNA reads as TGCGCCAACAGCTTGGGACAGGGGGGTCTAGATACGCAGTATTTT. Translated: CANSLGQGGLDTQYF.

The chain links TRBV18 to TRBJ2-6; D might be TRBD2 (6 bases). There are 16 residues in the CDR3. V was trimmed by 4 bases and J by 7 bases, leaving 17 bases between them. The germline gives CDR1 KGHSH, CDR2 LQKENI. CDR3 sequence reads: CASSLRRGLGANVLTF. As DNA, the CDR3 is TGTGCCAGCTCACTAAGGCGGGGCTTAGGAGCCAACGTCCTGACTTTC.